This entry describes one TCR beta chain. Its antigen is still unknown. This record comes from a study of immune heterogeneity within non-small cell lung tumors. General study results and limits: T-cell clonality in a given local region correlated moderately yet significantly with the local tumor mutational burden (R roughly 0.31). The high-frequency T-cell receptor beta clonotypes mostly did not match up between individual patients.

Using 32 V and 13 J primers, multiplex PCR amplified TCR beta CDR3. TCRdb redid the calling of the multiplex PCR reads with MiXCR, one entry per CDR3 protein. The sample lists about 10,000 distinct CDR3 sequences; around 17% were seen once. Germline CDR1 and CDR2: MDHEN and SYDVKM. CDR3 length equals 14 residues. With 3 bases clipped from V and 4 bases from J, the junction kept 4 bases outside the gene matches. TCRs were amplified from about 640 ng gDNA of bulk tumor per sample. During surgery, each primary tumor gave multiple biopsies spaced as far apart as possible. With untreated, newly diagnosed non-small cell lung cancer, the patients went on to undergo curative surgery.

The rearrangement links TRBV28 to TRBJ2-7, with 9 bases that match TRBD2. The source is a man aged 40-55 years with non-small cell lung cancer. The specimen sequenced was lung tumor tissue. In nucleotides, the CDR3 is TGTGCCAGCAGTTTGGCGGGAGGGCCGTACGAGCAGTACTTC. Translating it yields CASSLAGGPYEQYF.